The 9 T cell receptor beta chains presented below share a single source sample, sequenced in a study of T cells in Graves' hyperthyroidism and ophthalmopathy. TCR beta CDR3 regions were amplified from RNA. First-round RT-PCR of the TCR CDR3 relied on the HTBI primer set. TCRdb re-called the multiplex PCR reads through MiXCR, storing one row per CDR3 protein. The data hold roughly 510,000 distinct CDR3 sequences, with roughly 20% observed a single time. Sample: blood. These TCRs come from a man between 18 and 35 years old with Graves' hyperthyroidism.

This clonotype has at least ten counts. The rearrangement uses TRBV6-5 and TRBJ1-5; no firm D call. Germline V lookup: CDR1 MNHEY, CDR2 SVGAGI. V was pared by 2 bases and J by 6 bases, with 8 bases between. The CDR3 sequence is 13 residues long. The chain's CDR3 is CASSYTYAQPQHF. For the CDR3, the DNA is TGTGCCAGCAGTTACACGTACGCTCAGCCCCAGCATTTT.

Ten or more counts support this clonotype. This rearrangement joins TRBV6-1 to TRBJ2-7, with 9 positions matching TRBD2. Looked up from germline, CDR1 is MNHNS and CDR2 is SASEGT. Unmatched junction bases numbered 3, after V lost 3 bases and J lost 3 bases. The CDR3 is made up of 14 amino acids. CDR3 sequence (DNA): TGTGCCAGCAGTGACCTAGCGGGGTACTACGAGCAGTACTTC. Translation gives CASSDLAGYYEQYF.

This clonotype was counted at least ten times. J is TRBJ2-5 and V is TRBV15, with D possibly TRBD2 on 5 matching bases. Germline V gene data show CDR1 as LNHNV and CDR2 as YYDKDF (reference sequence). The CDR3 is 14 residues long. V was shortened by 0 bases and J by 7 bases, with 12 bases between the two germline ends. CDR3 amino acids: CATSREDYLGTQYF. CDR3 bases: TGTGCCACCAGCAGAGAAGACTACCTTGGGACCCAGTACTTC.

The CDR3 here is CASSLLGKTNYGYTF. The CDR3 DNA reads as TGTGCCAGCAGTTTATTGGGGAAGACTAACTATGGCTACACCTTC. V and J are TRBV12-3 or TRBV12-4 and TRBJ1-2, with D unclear. Deletions cut 2 bases from V and 0 bases from J, with 10 bases between. CDR3 length: 15 residues.

The chain recombines TRBV11-1 with TRBJ2-6, with D possibly matching TRBD1 (6 bases). Trimming pared 5 bases from V and 1 base from J, leaving 12 bases between. The CDR3 covers 16 residues. The germline CDR1 and CDR2 sequences are SGHAT and FQDESV (reference sequence). The CDR3 sequence: CASSPSRGSGANVLTF. The CDR3 DNA sequence: TGTGCCAGCAGCCCTTCCAGGGGATCTGGGGCCAACGTCCTGACTTTC.

This clonotype has a count of ten or more. The chain employs TRBV27 and TRBJ2-7; D gene ambiguous. CDR1 is MNHEY, CDR2 SMNVEV, per germline (reference sequence). The CDR3 loop spans 12 amino acids. The V end lost 8 bases, the J end lost 10 bases, and 18 bases lay between the germline ends. CDR3 bases: TGTGCCAGCGGGCCGTATTCTACGAATCAGTACTTC. This gives the protein CASGPYSTNQYF.

This clonotype was picked up many times. This sequence may be a read error, since a much larger clone differs from it by one base. The rearrangement uses TRBV4-2 and TRBJ1-5; perhaps TRBD1 as D (6 bases). The CDR3 has 13 residues. Trimming pared 8 bases from V and 2 bases from J, leaving 10 bases between. Germline CDR1 and CDR2: LGHNA and YNFKEQ. The CDR3 loop is CASGPGGNQPQHF. CDR3 nucleotide sequence: TGTGCCAGCGGTCCAGGGGGCAATCAGCCCCAGCATTTT.

This clonotype was counted many times. The V call is TRBV6-1, the J call TRBJ1-1; possible D gene TRBD1, 5 bases. The CDR3 totals 14 residues. CDR1 MNHNS and CDR2 SASEGT come from the germline V gene. V gave up 7 bases and J gave up 1 base, with 13 bases separating them. Here the CDR3 DNA reads TGTGCCAGCACCAATCGGGGCGGGAACACTGAAGCTTTCTTT. It specifies CASTNRGGNTEAFF.

This clonotype was found many times. V gene TRBV6-2 or TRBV6-3 combines with J gene TRBJ2-2; D ambiguous. From germline, CDR1 is MNHEY and CDR2 SVGEGT. There are 15 residues in the CDR3. Between the trimmed V and J ends, which lost 0 bases and 4 bases, there was a span of 9 bases. The CDR3, as DNA: TGTGCCAGCAGTTACTCTACCCTCAGCACCGGGGAGCTGTTTTTT. Protein: CASSYSTLSTGELFF.